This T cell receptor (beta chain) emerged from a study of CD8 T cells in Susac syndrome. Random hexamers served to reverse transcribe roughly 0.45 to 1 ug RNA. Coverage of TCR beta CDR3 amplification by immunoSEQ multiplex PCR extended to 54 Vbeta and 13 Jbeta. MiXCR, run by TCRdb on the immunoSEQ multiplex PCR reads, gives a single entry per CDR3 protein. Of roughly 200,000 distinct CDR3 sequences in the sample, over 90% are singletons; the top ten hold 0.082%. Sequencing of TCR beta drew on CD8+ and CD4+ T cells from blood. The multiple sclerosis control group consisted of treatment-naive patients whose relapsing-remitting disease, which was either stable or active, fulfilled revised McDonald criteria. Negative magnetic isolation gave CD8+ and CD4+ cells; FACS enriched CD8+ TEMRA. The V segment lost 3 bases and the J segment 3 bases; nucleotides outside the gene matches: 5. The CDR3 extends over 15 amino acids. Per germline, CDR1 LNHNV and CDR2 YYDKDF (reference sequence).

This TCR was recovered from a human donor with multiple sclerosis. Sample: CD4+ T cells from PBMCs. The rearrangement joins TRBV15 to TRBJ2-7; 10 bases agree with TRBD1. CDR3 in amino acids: CATSRARDRGYEQYV. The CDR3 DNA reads TGTGCCACCAGCAGGGCCAGGGACAGGGGCTACGAGCAGTACGTC.